This is a list of T cell receptor beta chains from one sample in a study of blood T cell repertoires in COVID-19. Repertoires were generated with immunoSEQ multiplex PCR, while TCRdb's copy carries only in-frame clones and drops some. Here the sample spans approximately 260,000 clones, approximately 90% being singletons. Sample: peripheral blood. These receptors were taken from a man aged 55 to 70 who had recovered from COVID-19. Each CDR3 is given with its conserved first and last residue. Fields, in order: D gene, clone size, V gene, J gene, CDR3 DNA, CDR3 protein. A D gene is named only where the DNA matches it firmly. The size entry is marked missing in some rows and otherwise reads once, few, many or a size class.

NA,NA,TRBV5-5,TRBJ2-7,TGTGCCAGCAGCTTGGCCCCGGTGATCTACGAGCAGTACTTC,CASSLAPVIYEQYF
NA,NA,TRBV18,TRBJ2-7,TGTGCCAGCTCACCCGACAGGTACGAGCAGTACTTC,CASSPDRYEQYF
NA,NA,TRBV4-1,TRBJ1-3,TGCGCCAGCAGCCAAGACCAGGGGAGAAACACCATATATTTT,CASSQDQGRNTIYF
NA,once,TRBV28,TRBJ1-6,TGTGCCAGCACCTCCGGGGGGGGTACAGGGCTAAATTCACCCCTCCACTTT,CASTSGGGTGLNSPLHF
TRBD1,NA,TRBV4-2,TRBJ1-2,TGTGCCAGCAGCCAAGAGGGGGACAGGGGGCGACTGGGCTACACCTTC,CASSQEGDRGRLGYTF
NA,NA,TRBV11-3,TRBJ2-3,TGTGCCAGCAGCTTGGGGGCTGATACGCAGTATTTT,CASSLGADTQYF
TRBD1,few,TRBV14,TRBJ1-5,TGTGCCAGCAGCCACTTAGGACAGGCCCTCAATCAGCCCCAGCATTTT,CASSHLGQALNQPQHF
NA,few,TRBV6-6,TRBJ1-5,TGTGCCAGCAGTTACCTAGTGGGGGGTCAGCCCCAGCATTTT,CASSYLVGGQPQHF
NA,NA,TRBV4-1,TRBJ1-1,TGCGCCAGCAGCCAAGGCCGAGGAAACCTGAACACTGAAGCTTTCTTT,CASSQGRGNLNTEAFF
TRBD1,NA,TRBV5-1,TRBJ1-2,TGCGCCAGCGGACCGGGACAGGTGAATGGCTACACCTTC,CASGPGQVNGYTF
NA,NA,TRBV3-1/TRBV3-2,TRBJ1-2,TGTGCCAGCAGCCAAGTTGTCCTAGATAGTGGCTACACCTTC,CASSQVVLDSGYTF
NA,few,TRBV5-1,TRBJ2-3,TGCGCCAGCAGCCCCCAGGGGTTGGGTCCAGATACGCAGTATTTT,CASSPQGLGPDTQYF
NA,once,TRBV5-1,TRBJ1-5,TGCGCCAGCAGCCCCGACCCAGGGCTCAATCAGCCCCAGCATTTT,CASSPDPGLNQPQHF
NA,once,TRBV9,TRBJ1-1,TGTGCCAGCGGCAGGGGGAACACTGAAGCTTTCTTT,CASGRGNTEAFF
NA,once,TRBV3-1/TRBV3-2,TRBJ1-4,TGTGCCCGCAGCCGGGGGGGGGCAGATGGTGAAAAACTGTTTTTT,CARSRGGADGEKLFF
TRBD1,NA,TRBV6-6,TRBJ2-7,TGTGCCAGCAGCAACCCTTCAGGGGGCTACGAGCAGTACTTC,CASSNPSGGYEQYF
TRBD1,NA,TRBV7-2,TRBJ1-1,TGTGCCAGCAGCTTACGCCCAAACGACAGGGTCGCCACTGAAGCTTTCTTT,CASSLRPNDRVATEAFF
NA,NA,TRBV6-6,TRBJ1-4,TGTGCCAGCAGTTACAGGGGCCCCGCAACTAATGAAAAACTGTTTTTT,CASSYRGPATNEKLFF
TRBD1,NA,TRBV24-1,TRBJ2-4,TGTGCCACCAGTGACCATCCCACAGCCGGGACAGCTAGGAACATTCAGTACTTC,CATSDHPTAGTARNIQYF
TRBD1,once,TRBV9,TRBJ1-5,TGTGCCAGCAGCGTAGGGACAGGGGGCAATCAGCCCCAGCATTTT,CASSVGTGGNQPQHF
NA,NA,TRBV6-5,TRBJ2-2,TGTGCCAGCCGGCAACCAACGGGGACCGGGGAGCTGTTTTTT,CASRQPTGTGELFF
NA,NA,TRBV9,TRBJ2-1,TGTGCCAGCAGCGTAGGAGGAAGCGCAAATGAGCAGTTCTTC,CASSVGGSANEQFF
TRBD2,once,TRBV7-9,TRBJ2-3,TGTGCCAGCAGCTTTGGCGGGGGTCGGGGCACAGATACGCAGTATTTT,CASSFGGGRGTDTQYF
NA,NA,TRBV10-3,TRBJ1-5,TGTGCCATCAGTGAGGGCCAGGGTAGACAGCCCCAGCATTTT,CAISEGQGRQPQHF
NA,once,TRBV6-5,TRBJ2-1,TGTGCCAGCAGACGGGGGTATGAGCAGTTCTTC,CASRRGYEQFF
TRBD1,NA,TRBV12-5,TRBJ1-5,TGTGCTAGTGGATTCGGACAGGACTATAGCAATCAGCCCCAGCATTTT,CASGFGQDYSNQPQHF
NA,NA,TRBV2,TRBJ1-5,TGTGCCAGCGCCGGGATTTTTAATCAGCCCCAGCATTTT,CASAGIFNQPQHF
TRBD1,NA,TRBV19,TRBJ1-3,TGTGCCAGTAGTACAGGGGGCACGGGACACACCATATATTTT,CASSTGGTGHTIYF
TRBD2,NA,TRBV30,TRBJ2-7,TGTGCCTGGAGTGTCGGTCTAGCGGGGGGGAAGCAGTACTTC,CAWSVGLAGGKQYF
NA,NA,TRBV11-2,TRBJ2-5,TGTGCCAGCAGCTTAGTGGGGGGGCCAGGGGGCGCAGAGACCCAGTACTTC,CASSLVGGPGGAETQYF
NA,NA,TRBV29-1,TRBJ1-4,TGCAGCGTTAGATTCAGGGGCCCGAATGAAAAACTGTTTTTT,CSVRFRGPNEKLFF
TRBD1,NA,TRBV7-7,TRBJ2-2,TGTGCCAGCAGCTTAGGGACAGGGGGCCACGGGGAGCTGTTTTTT,CASSLGTGGHGELFF
TRBD1,NA,TRBV5-6,TRBJ1-5,TGTGCCAGCAGCTTGGCCCGTCAGGGGGTGAATCAGCCCCAGCATTTT,CASSLARQGVNQPQHF
NA,once,TRBV5-1,TRBJ1-3,TGCGCCAGCAGCTTCGGGGGATCTGGAAACACCATATATTTT,CASSFGGSGNTIYF
TRBD1,NA,TRBV27,TRBJ2-3,TGTGCCAGCAGGGCAAGGGACAGGGCAAGAGATACGCAGTATTTT,CASRARDRARDTQYF
NA,NA,TRBV11-2,TRBJ2-3,TGTGCCAGCAGCCTAAGGGGGGACAGATACACAGATACGCAGTATTTT,CASSLRGDRYTDTQYF
TRBD1,NA,TRBV6-5,TRBJ2-7,TGTGCCAGCAGATTGTACAGGGGTCGGATCGAGCAGTACTTC,CASRLYRGRIEQYF
NA,once,TRBV24-1,TRBJ1-5,TGTGCCACCAGCCGCGGGGGCTCGGGTTATAGCAATCAGCCCCAGCATTTT,CATSRGGSGYSNQPQHF
TRBD1,NA,TRBV5-5,TRBJ1-6,TGTGCCAGCAGCTTCGGACAGGGGTATAATTCACCCCTCCACTTT,CASSFGQGYNSPLHF
NA,NA,TRBV18,TRBJ2-3,TGTGCCAGCTTCGAAACGGGGGGCCGGACAGATACGCAGTATTTT,CASFETGGRTDTQYF
TRBD1,NA,TRBV5-6,TRBJ1-1,TGTGCCAGCAGCTCTGGGGACAGGGGAGACACTGAAGCTTTCTTT,CASSSGDRGDTEAFF
NA,NA,TRBV5-5,TRBJ1-4,TGTGCCAGCAGCTTGAATCTCGGTCCTCAAATCCCTCTCTATGAAAAACTGTTTTTT,CASSLNLGPQIPLYEKLFF
TRBD1,NA,TRBV29-1,TRBJ1-1,TGCAGCTGGGGACAGGGGGACACTGAAGCTTTCTTT,CSWGQGDTEAFF
NA,NA,TRBV19,TRBJ1-4,TGTGCCAGTAGTCCTCTTCTTAATGAAAAACTGTTTTTT,CASSPLLNEKLFF
NA,few,TRBV6-5,TRBJ1-1,TGTGCCAGCAGTTATGAGGAATACACTGAAGCTTTCTTT,CASSYEEYTEAFF
TRBD1,NA,TRBV30,TRBJ1-2,TGTGCCTTACCAACCGGGACAGGTTCTAACTATGGCTACACCTTC,CALPTGTGSNYGYTF
NA,NA,TRBV18,TRBJ2-2,TGTGCCAGCTCACCACGGGCCCAACAGGGAAGTACCGGGGAGCTGTTTTTT,CASSPRAQQGSTGELFF
NA,NA,TRBV24-1,TRBJ2-2,TGTGCCACCAGTGATTTTAGTGGGGAGCTGTTTTTT,CATSDFSGELFF
NA,NA,TRBV27,TRBJ2-5,TGTGCCAGCAGTTTGGGCGAGACCCAGTACTTC,CASSLGETQYF
TRBD2,NA,TRBV5-1,TRBJ2-5,TGCGCCAGCAGCCCCAGCGGGCTAGCGGGGTTTGAGACCCAGTACTTC,CASSPSGLAGFETQYF
NA,NA,TRBV3-1/TRBV3-2,TRBJ2-7,TGTGCCAGCAGCCACCCAGGGTCGCGGGAGCAGTACTTC,CASSHPGSREQYF
TRBD1,NA,TRBV11-2,TRBJ2-5,TGTGCCAGCAGCTTAGAAGGACAGGCCCAAGAGACCCAGTACTTC,CASSLEGQAQETQYF
NA,NA,TRBV11-2,TRBJ1-1,TGTGCCAGCACCTCAGGGAAGGGGTGGGATACTGAAGCTTTCTTT,CASTSGKGWDTEAFF